This TCR beta chain was obtained from a study of T cells in Graves' hyperthyroidism and ophthalmopathy. Study-wide findings and caveats: Ophthalmopathy was distinguished from stable hyperthyroidism by 13 V-J signatures. The model foresaw ophthalmopathy a median around 6.4 months prior to onset.

CDR3 size: 14 residues. V lost 5 bases, J lost 8 bases, and 18 bases lay in between. Per the germline V gene, CDR1 is DFQATT and CDR2 is SNEGSKA (reference sequence). Ten or more counts support this clonotype. The antigen is not known. From RNA transcripts, TCR beta CDR3 regions were amplified. The HTBI primer set was used in a first-round RT-PCR of the TCR CDR3. TCRdb reprocessed the multiplex PCR reads with MiXCR, giving one entry per CDR3 protein. The sample holds under 350,000 distinct CDR3 sequences, roughly a fifth seen once. V is TRBV20-1 and J is TRBJ2-2; either TRBD1 or TRBD2 may supply D (6 bases each). The origin of this receptor is a woman aged 45-65 years with Graves' hyperthyroidism. Sequencing was carried out using blood. CDR3 in DNA: TGCAGTGCTCCCCGGGCCCGAGGGGGGGGGGAGCTGTTTTTT. As protein: CSAPRARGGGELFF.